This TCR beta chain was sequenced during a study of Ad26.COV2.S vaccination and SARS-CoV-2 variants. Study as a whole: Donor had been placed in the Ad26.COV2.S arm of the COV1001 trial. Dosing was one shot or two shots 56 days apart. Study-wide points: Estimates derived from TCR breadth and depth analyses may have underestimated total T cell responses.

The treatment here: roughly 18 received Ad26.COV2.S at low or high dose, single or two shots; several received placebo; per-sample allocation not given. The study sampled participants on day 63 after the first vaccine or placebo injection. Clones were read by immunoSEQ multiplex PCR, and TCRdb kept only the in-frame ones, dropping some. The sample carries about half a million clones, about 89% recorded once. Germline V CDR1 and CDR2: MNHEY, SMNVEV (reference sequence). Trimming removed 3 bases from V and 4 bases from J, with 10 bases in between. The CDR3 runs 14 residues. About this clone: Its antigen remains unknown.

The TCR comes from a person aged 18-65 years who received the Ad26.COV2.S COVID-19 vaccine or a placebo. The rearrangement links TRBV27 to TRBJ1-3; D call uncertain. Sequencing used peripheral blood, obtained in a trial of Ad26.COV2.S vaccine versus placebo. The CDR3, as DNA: TGTGCCAGCAGTTTGATGCGAACCGGAAACACCATATATTTT. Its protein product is CASSLMRTGNTIYF.